This paragraph reports one TCR beta chain. CDR1 is MNHEY, CDR2 SVGAGI, per germline. The junction had 10 bases not matched to a gene; V was cut back by 7 bases and J by 4 bases. This CDR3 is built from 15 residues. This specimen comes from a study of blood T cell repertoires in COVID-19. Across the study: Specimens from acute and convalescent COVID-19 originated in the United States, Italy and Spain. From T cells, B-cell-depleted T cells, or PBMCs came the material, which was cDNA or gDNA.

Authors' analysis steps: Nucleated cell number was recorded as an estimate derived from reference gene primer amplification. Measured with immunoSEQ multiplex PCR; TCRdb has only the in-frame clones, and not every one. V and J calls and clone size come straight from that table; D and trimming were deduced from the DNA. The sample has more than 65,000 clones; 65% to 90% are singletons. The V call is TRBV6-5, the J call TRBJ1-3; 7 bases match TRBD1. This receptor was obtained from a man between 25 and 39 years old with COVID-19, enrolled during active disease. Material for sequencing was peripheral blood. The CDR3 region has the DNA TGTGCCAGCATCCTTGAGTGGACAGGAGGAAACACCATATATTTT. Its protein product is CASILEWTGGNTIYF.